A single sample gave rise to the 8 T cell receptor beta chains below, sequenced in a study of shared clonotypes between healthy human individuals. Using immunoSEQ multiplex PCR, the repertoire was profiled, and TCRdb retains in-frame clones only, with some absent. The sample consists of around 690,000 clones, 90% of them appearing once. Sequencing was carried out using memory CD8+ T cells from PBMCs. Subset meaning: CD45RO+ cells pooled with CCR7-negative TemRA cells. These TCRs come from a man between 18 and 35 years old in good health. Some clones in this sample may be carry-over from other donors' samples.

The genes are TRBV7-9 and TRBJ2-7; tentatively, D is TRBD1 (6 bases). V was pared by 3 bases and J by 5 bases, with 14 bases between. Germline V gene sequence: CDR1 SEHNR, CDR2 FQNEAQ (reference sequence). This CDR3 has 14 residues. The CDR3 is CASSLVGAEDEQYF. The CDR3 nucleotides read TGTGCCAGCAGCTTGGTGGGGGCTGAAGACGAGCAGTACTTC.

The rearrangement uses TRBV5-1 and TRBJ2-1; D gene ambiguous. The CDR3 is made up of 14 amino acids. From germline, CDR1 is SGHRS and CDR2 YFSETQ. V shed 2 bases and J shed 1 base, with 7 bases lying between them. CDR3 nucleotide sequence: TGCGCCAGCAGCTTTGAAGGGTCCTACAATGAGCAGTTCTTC. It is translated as CASSFEGSYNEQFF. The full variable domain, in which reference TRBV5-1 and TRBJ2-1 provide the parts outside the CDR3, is KAGVTQTPRYLIKTRGQQVTLSCSPISGHRSVSWYQQTPGQGLQFLFEYFSETQRNKGNFPGRFSGRQFSNSRSEMNVSTLELGDSALYLCASSFEGSYNEQFFGPGTRLTVL.

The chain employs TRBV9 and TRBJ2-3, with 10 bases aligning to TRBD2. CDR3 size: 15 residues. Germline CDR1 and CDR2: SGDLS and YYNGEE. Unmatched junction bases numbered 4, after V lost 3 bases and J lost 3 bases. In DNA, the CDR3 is TGTGCCAGCAGCGAGGGGGGACTAGCGACAGATACGCAGTATTTT. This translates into CASSEGGLATDTQYF.

The CDR3 DNA is TGTGCCAGCTCACCACGGGGACAGTTCTATTCCACAGATACGCAGTATTTT. It is translated as CASSPRGQFYSTDTQYF. This chain connects TRBV18 to TRBJ2-3; 7 bases fit TRBD1. V gave up 1 base and J gave up 2 bases; unmatched junction bases: 9. Germline CDR1 is KGHSH and CDR2 is LQKENI. There are 17 residues in the CDR3. The variable domain in full, completed from reference TRBV18 and TRBJ2-3, reads NAGVMQNPRHLVRRRGQEARLRCSPMKGHSHVYWYRQLPEEGLKFMVYLQKENIIDESGMPKERFSAEFPKEGPSILRIQQVVRGDSAAYFCASSPRGQFYSTDTQYFGPGTRLTVL.

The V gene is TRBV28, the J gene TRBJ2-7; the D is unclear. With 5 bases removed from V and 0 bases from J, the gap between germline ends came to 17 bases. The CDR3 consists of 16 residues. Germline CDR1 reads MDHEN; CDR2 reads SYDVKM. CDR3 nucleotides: TGTGCCAGCAGTAATCCAGAGTTCGGTGCCTCCTACGAGCAGTACTTC. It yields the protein CASSNPEFGASYEQYF.

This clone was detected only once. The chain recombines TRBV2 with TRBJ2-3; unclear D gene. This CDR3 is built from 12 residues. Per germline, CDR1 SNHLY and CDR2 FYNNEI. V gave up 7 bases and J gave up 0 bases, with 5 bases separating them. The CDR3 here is CASITSTDTQYF. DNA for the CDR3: TGTGCCAGCATAACGAGCACAGATACGCAGTATTTT.

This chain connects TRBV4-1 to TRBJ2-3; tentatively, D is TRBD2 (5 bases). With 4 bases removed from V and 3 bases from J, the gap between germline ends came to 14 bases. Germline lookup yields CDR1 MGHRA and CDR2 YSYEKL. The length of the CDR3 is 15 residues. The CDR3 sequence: CASSPTPRVTDTQYF. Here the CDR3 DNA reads TGCGCCAGCAGCCCGACTCCGCGGGTAACAGATACGCAGTATTTT.

CDR3 in amino acids: CASRDRDSQETQYF. The CDR3 DNA sequence: TGTGCCAGCAGGGACAGGGACTCCCAAGAGACCCAGTACTTC. This chain connects TRBV28 to TRBJ2-5; the match to TRBD1 covers 8 bases. V shed 6 bases and J 1 base; nucleotides not matched to a gene: 4. Germline CDR1 and CDR2: MDHEN and SYDVKM. The CDR3 covers 14 residues.